This is a list of T cell receptor beta chains from one sample in a study of blood T cell repertoires in COVID-19. Some clones are missing from TCRdb's copy, which holds only in-frame ones; the method was immunoSEQ multiplex PCR. Of fewer than 350,000 clones in the sample, 85% were seen once. What was sequenced was PBMCs or T cells enriched from blood (not recorded which). Receptors were obtained from a woman aged 25 to 45 who had been exposed to COVID-19. The CDR3 runs from the conserved cysteine through the conserved F or W. Fields, in order: clone size, J gene, V gene, CDR3 protein. The size entry is marked missing in some rows and otherwise reads once, few, many or a size class.

>-|TRBJ2-1|TRBV7-3
CASSLSPDNEQFF
>-|TRBJ2-7|TRBV27
CASRGGQGTPYEQYF
>-|TRBJ2-7|TRBV5-4
CASSRAGRGLNYEQYF
>-|TRBJ2-1|TRBV4-1
CASSQVLAGSQFF
>-|TRBJ2-1|TRBV24-1
CATSDRDRSGRGQFF
>-|TRBJ2-1|TRBV3-1/TRBV3-2
CASSQVRSDSSHEQFF
>once|TRBJ2-1|TRBV19
CASSATSGSYNEQFF
>-|TRBJ2-3|TRBV9
CASSQALADTDTQYF
>-|TRBJ2-5|TRBV19
CASSLLSGLQKETQYF
>-|TRBJ1-2|TRBV7-9
CASSLLRGNSYTF
>-|TRBJ1-5|TRBV19
CASSTGQGIYQPQHF
>few|TRBJ1-5|TRBV2
CASSFRDRVQPQHF
>-|TRBJ2-1|TRBV28
CASSLDFFGGLPPTSSYNEQFF
>-|TRBJ2-7|TRBV24-1
CATSDRTSPLDEQYF
>once|TRBJ2-7|TRBV9
CASSVATEAYEQYF
>-|TRBJ2-7|TRBV27
CASRGLGPLQQYF
>-|TRBJ2-7|TRBV28
CASSFRARVLHEQYF
>-|TRBJ2-5|TRBV18
CASSPLAGVQETQYF
>-|TRBJ2-3|TRBV19
CASTNSFTDTQYF
>-|TRBJ1-1|TRBV6-5
CASSIRAGNTEAFF
>-|TRBJ2-5|TRBV29-1
CSVDGLAEGETQYF
>-|TRBJ1-3|TRBV5-3
CARSFVSRRGRGNTIYF
>-|TRBJ2-7|TRBV24-1
CATSDPGTGASSYEQYF
>-|TRBJ2-5|TRBV24-1
CATSDPSSPYQETQYF
>-|TRBJ1-1|TRBV15
CATSRDVQQGNTEAFF
>-|TRBJ1-2|TRBV6-5
CASRSGQGHNYGYTF
>-|TRBJ1-3|TRBV10-1
CAAGTGGIFSGNTIYF
>-|TRBJ1-4|TRBV12-3/TRBV12-4
CATKQSGGEKLFF
>-|TRBJ1-3|TRBV9
CASSASVRGGNTIYF
>-|TRBJ2-7|TRBV5-1
CASSQDGASLYEQYF
>-|TRBJ2-7|TRBV5-1
CASSQDTGLNEQYF
>-|TRBJ2-7|TRBV6-5
CASRTGGSYEQYF
>-|TRBJ2-7|TRBV6-5
CASTFTVGASYEQYF
>-|TRBJ1-3|TRBV5-1
CASSLGRGNENTIYF
>-|TRBJ2-7|TRBV27
CASSTEKQGAVREQYF
>-|TRBJ1-2|TRBV9
CASSGGLNGYTF
>-|TRBJ2-7|TRBV5-4
CASSSTYQGYYEQYF